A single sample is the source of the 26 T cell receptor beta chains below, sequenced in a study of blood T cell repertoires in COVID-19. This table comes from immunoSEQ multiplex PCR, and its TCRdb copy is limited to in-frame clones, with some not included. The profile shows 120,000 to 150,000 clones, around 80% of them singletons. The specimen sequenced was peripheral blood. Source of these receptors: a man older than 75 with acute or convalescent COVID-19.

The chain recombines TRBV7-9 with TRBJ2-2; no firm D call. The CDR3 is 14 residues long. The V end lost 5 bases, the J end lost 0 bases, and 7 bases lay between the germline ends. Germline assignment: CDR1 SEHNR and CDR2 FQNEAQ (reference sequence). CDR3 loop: CASSITANTGELFF. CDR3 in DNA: TGTGCCAGCAGCATTACAGCGAACACCGGGGAGCTGTTTTTT.

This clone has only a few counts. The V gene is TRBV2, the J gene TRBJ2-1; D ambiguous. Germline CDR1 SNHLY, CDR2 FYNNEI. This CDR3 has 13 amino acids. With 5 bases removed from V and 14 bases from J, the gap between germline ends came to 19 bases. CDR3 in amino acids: CASSRSWLETEFF. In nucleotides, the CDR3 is TGTGCCAGCAGTAGGAGTTGGTTGGAGACGGAGTTCTTC.

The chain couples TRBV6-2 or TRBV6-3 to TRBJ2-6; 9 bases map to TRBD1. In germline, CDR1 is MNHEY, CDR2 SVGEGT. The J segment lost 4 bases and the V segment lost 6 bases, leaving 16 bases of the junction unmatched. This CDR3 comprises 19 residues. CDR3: CASSPRTGAVSSGANVLTF. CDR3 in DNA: TGTGCCAGCAGCCCTCGGACAGGGGCCGTTAGTTCAGGGGCCAACGTCCTGACTTTC.

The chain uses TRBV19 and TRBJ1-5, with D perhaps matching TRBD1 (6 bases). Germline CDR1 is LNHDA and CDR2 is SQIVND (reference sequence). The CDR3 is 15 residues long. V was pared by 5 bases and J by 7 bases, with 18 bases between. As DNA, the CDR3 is TGTGCCAGTAGTCCCGGGACACTTAGGGGGCAGCCCCAGCATTTT. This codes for CASSPGTLRGQPQHF. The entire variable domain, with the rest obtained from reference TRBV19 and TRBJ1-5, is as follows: DGGITQSPKYLFRKEGQNVTLSCEQNLNHDAMYWYRQDPGQGLRLIYYSQIVNDFQKGDIAEGYSVSREKKESFPLTVTSAQKNPTAFYLCASSPGTLRGQPQHFGDGTRLSIL.

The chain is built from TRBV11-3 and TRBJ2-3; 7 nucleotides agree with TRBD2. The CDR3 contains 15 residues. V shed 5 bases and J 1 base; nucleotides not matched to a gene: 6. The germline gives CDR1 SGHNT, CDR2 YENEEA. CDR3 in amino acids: CASSQGGGGTDTQYF. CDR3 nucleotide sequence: TGTGCCAGCAGCCAGGGCGGGGGAGGCACAGATACGCAGTATTTT.

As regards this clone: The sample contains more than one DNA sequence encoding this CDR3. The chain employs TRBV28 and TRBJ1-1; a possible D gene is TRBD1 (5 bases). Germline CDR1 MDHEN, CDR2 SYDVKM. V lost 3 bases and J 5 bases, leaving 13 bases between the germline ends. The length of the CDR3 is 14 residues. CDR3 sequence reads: CASSLGGSWTEAFF. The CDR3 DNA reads TGTGCCAGCAGTTTGGGGGGATCTTGGACTGAAGCTTTCTTT.

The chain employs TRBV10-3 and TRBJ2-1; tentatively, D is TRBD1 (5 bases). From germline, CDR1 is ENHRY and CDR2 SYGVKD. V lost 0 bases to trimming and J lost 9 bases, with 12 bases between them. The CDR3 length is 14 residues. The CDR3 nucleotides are TGTGCCATCAGTGAGTCGGTCAGTAGGGGTGAGCAGTTCTTC. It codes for CAISESVSRGEQFF.

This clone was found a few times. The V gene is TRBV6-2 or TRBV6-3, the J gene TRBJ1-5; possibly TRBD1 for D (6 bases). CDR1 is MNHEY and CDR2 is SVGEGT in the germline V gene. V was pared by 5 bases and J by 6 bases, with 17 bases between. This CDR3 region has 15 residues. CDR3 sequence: CASSLLDSLGQPQHF. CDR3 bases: TGTGCCAGCAGTCTATTGGACAGCTTAGGTCAGCCCCAGCATTTT.

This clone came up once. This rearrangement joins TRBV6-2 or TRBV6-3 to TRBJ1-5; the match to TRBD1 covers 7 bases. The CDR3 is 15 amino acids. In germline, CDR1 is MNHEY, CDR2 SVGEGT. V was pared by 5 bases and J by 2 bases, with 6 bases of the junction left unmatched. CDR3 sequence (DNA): TGTGCCAGCAGTACCCTGACAGGGCGCAATCAGCCCCAGCATTTT. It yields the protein CASSTLTGRNQPQHF.

CDR3 sequence (DNA): TGTGCCAGCAGCTTAAAGACAGGGCCCGGCACAGATACGCAGTATTTT. Amino acid sequence: CASSLKTGPGTDTQYF. J is TRBJ2-3 and V is TRBV7-8; 7 bases agree with TRBD1. This CDR3 has 16 amino acids. V was clipped by 2 bases and J by 1 base; unmatched bases: 6. Germline CDR1 SGHVS, CDR2 FQNEAQ.

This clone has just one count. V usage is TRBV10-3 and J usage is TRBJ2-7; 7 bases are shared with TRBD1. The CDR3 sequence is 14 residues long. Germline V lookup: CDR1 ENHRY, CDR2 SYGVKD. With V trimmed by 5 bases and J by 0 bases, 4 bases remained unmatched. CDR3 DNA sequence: TGTGCCATCAGTTTGGGACAGAGCTCCTACGAGCAGTACTTC. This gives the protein CAISLGQSSYEQYF.

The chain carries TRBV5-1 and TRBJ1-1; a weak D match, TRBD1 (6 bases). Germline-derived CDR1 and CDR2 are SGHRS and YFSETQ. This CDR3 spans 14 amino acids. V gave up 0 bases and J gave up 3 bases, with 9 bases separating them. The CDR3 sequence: CASSLERGYTEAFF. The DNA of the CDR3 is TGCGCCAGCAGCTTGGAGAGGGGGTACACTGAAGCTTTCTTT.

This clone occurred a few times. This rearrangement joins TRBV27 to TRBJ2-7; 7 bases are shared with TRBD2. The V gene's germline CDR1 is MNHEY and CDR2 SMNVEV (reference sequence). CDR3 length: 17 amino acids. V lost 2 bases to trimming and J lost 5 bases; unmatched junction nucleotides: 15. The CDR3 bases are TGTGCCAGCAGTTTAACCCGGTCGGGAGGCAGGGAGGACGAGCAGTACTTC. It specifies CASSLTRSGGREDEQYF.

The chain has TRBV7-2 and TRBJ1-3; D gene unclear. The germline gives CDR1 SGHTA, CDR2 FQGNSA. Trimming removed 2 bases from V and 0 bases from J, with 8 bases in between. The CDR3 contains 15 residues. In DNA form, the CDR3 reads TGTGCCAGCAGCTTACGTCTCTACTCTGGAAACACCATATATTTT. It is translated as CASSLRLYSGNTIYF.

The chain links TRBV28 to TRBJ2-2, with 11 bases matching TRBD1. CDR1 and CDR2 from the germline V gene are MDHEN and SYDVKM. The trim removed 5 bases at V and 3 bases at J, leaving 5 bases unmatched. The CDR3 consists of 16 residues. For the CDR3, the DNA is TGTGCCAGCAGTGCCCCGGGACAGGGGGACACCGGGGAGCTGTTTTTT. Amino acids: CASSAPGQGDTGELFF. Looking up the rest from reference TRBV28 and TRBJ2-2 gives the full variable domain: DVKVTQSSRYLVKRTGEKVFLECVQDMDHENMFWYRQDPGLGLRLIYFSYDVKMKEKGDIPEGYSVSREKKERFSLILESASTNQTSMYLCASSAPGQGDTGELFFGEGSRLTVL.

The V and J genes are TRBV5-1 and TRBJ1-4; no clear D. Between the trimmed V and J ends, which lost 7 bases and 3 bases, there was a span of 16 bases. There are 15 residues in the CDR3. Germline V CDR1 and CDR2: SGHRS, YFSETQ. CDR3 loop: CASSGQRAANEKLFF. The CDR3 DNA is TGCGCCAGCTCGGGTCAGAGGGCAGCTAATGAAAAACTGTTTTTT. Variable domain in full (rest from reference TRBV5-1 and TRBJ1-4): KAGVTQTPRYLIKTRGQQVTLSCSPISGHRSVSWYQQTPGQGLQFLFEYFSETQRNKGNFPGRFSGRQFSNSRSEMNVSTLELGDSALYLCASSGQRAANEKLFFGSGTQLSVL.

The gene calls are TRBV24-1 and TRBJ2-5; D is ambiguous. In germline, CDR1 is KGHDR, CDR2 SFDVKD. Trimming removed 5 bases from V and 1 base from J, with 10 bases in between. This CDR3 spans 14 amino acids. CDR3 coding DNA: TGTGCCACCAGTGCTTCAGTCCGCCAAGAGACCCAGTACTTC. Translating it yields CATSASVRQETQYF.

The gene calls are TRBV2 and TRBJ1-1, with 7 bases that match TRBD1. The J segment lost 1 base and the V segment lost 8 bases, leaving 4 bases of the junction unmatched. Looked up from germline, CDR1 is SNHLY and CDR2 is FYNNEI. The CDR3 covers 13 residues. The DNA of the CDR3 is TGTGCCAGCTACTACAGGGGGAACACTGAAGCTTTCTTT. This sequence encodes CASYYRGNTEAFF.

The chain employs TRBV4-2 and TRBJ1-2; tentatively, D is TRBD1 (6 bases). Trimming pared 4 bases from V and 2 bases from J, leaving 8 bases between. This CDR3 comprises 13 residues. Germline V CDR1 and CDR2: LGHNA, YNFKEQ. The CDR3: CASSPGTNYGYTF. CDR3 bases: TGTGCCAGCAGCCCCGGGACAAACTATGGCTACACCTTC.

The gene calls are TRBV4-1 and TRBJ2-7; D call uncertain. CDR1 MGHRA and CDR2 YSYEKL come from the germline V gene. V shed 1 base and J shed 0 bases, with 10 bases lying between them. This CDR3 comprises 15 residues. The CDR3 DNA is TGCGCCAGCAGCCAAGGGTCCTTTAGCTCCTACGAGCAGTACTTC. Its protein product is CASSQGSFSSYEQYF.

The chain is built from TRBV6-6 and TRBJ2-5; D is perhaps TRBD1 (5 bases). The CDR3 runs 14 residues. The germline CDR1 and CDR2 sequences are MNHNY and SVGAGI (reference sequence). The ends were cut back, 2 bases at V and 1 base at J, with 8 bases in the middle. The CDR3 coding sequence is TGTGCCAGCAGTTACCAGGGATCCCAAGAGACCCAGTACTTC. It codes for CASSYQGSQETQYF.

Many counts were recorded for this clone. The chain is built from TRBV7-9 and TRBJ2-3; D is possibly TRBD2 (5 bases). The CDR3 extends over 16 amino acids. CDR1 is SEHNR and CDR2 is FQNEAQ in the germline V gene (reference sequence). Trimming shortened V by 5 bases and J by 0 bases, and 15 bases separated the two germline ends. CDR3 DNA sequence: TGTGCCAGCAGCGTCCAGACTATCGCTAGCACAGATACGCAGTATTTT. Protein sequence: CASSVQTIASTDTQYF.

The DNA of the CDR3 is TGTGCCTCCCAGTTAGCGAGCCGACAGGCAGAAGCTTTCTTT. Its translation: CASQLASRQAEAFF. The rearrangement links TRBV6-5 to TRBJ1-1, with TRBD1 as a possible D gene (6 bases). V was shortened by 11 bases and J by 8 bases, with 24 bases between the two germline ends. Germline V gene sequence: CDR1 MNHEY, CDR2 SVGAGI. This CDR3 has 14 residues.

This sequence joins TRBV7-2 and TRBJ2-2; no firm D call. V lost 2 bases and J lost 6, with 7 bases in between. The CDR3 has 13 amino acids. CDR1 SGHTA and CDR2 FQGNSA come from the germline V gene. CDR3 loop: CASSLTGPGELFF. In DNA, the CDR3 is TGTGCCAGCAGCTTAACGGGTCCCGGGGAGCTGTTTTTT.

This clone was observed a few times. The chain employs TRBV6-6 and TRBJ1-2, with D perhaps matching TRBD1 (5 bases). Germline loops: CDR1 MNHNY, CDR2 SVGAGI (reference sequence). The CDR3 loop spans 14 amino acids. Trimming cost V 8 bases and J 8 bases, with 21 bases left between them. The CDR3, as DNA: TGTGCCAGCCTGCAGGGCCTCAGAGAGGACGGCTACACCTTC. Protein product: CASLQGLREDGYTF.

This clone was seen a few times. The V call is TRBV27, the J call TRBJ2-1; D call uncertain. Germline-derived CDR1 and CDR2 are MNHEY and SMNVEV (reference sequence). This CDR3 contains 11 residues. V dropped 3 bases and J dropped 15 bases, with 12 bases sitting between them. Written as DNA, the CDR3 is TGTGCCAGCAGTTTCGACACTCGGCGGTTCTTC. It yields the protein CASSFDTRRFF.